The 25 T cell receptor beta chains below come from one sample, sequenced in a study of blood T cell repertoires in COVID-19. Method: immunoSEQ multiplex PCR; TCRdb's copy keeps in-frame clones and lacks some. This table has 84,000 or so clones, approximately 86% appearing once. The sequencing input was peripheral blood. Every receptor here comes from a woman aged 80 or over with acute or convalescent COVID-19.

In its sample, this clone was seen a few times. This CDR3 reads CASSQSGYEQYF. CDR3 in DNA: TGTGCCAGCAGCCAAAGCGGGTACGAGCAGTACTTC. This chain links TRBV3-1 (or the pseudogene TRBV3-2) with TRBJ2-7, with D possibly being TRBD2 (6 bases). Looked up from germline, CDR1 is LGHDT and CDR2 is YNNKEL (reference sequence). The ends were cut back, 2 bases at V and 4 bases at J, with 6 bases in the middle. CDR3 length: 12 amino acids.

The gene calls are TRBV6-5 and TRBJ2-7, with 7 nucleotides matching TRBD1. The CDR3 contains 13 residues. V trimming: 7 bases; J trimming: 3 bases; junction bases outside the gene matches: 6. CDR1 and CDR2 (germline): MNHEY, SVGAGI. Here the CDR3 reads CASMGTDDYEQYF. The CDR3 DNA is TGTGCCAGCATGGGGACAGACGACTACGAGCAGTACTTC.

This clone was picked up a small number of times. This rearrangement joins TRBV15 to TRBJ1-2; 7 nucleotides agree with TRBD1. CDR1 LNHNV and CDR2 YYDKDF come from the germline V gene (reference sequence). Germline trimming cut 4 bases from V and 4 bases from J; bases unmatched to any gene: 6. There are 14 residues in the CDR3. CDR3 sequence reads: CATSTTRDSYGYTF. CDR3 DNA: TGTGCCACCAGCACTACCCGGGACAGCTATGGCTACACCTTC.

The chain has TRBV2 and TRBJ2-7; the D gene is possibly TRBD2 (6 bases). V lost 7 bases to trimming and J lost 2 bases, with 12 bases between them. This CDR3 region has 13 residues. Germline loops: CDR1 SNHLY, CDR2 FYNNEI. The CDR3, as DNA: TGTGCCAGCACCGGGGGACTTACCTACGAGCAGTACTTC. Amino acid sequence: CASTGGLTYEQYF.

The chain employs TRBV4-3 and TRBJ2-7; 9 nucleotides match TRBD2. Trimming at V came to 1 base and at J to 2 bases, leaving 6 bases not matched to a gene. CDR1 is LGHNA and CDR2 is YSLEER in the germline V gene. The CDR3 contains 16 residues. CDR3 amino acids: CASSQAASGETYEQYF. The CDR3 DNA follows: TGCGCCAGCAGCCAAGCTGCTAGCGGGGAAACCTACGAGCAGTACTTC.

V is TRBV5-4 and J is TRBJ1-4; the D gene is possibly TRBD1 (6 bases). There are 15 residues in the CDR3. Germline V gene data show CDR1 as SGHNT and CDR2 as YYREEE (reference sequence). Trimming cost V 5 bases and J 2 bases, with 13 bases left between them. The CDR3 reads CASSLQGSTNEKLFF. CDR3 bases: TGTGCCAGCAGTTTGCAGGGGTCCACTAATGAAAAACTGTTTTTT.

This clone has only a few counts. V usage is TRBV28 and J usage is TRBJ1-2, with a possible D match to TRBD1 (6 bases). CDR1 MDHEN and CDR2 SYDVKM come from the germline V gene. The CDR3 totals 15 residues. Trimming removed 4 bases from V and 6 bases from J, with 18 bases in between. CDR3 DNA: TGTGCCAGCAGTTCGCCCACCGGGACAACGAATGGCTACACCTTC. This gives the protein CASSSPTGTTNGYTF.

The gene calls are TRBV3-1 (or the pseudogene TRBV3-2) and TRBJ2-6, with unresolved D. The CDR3 totals 15 residues. Germline V gene data show CDR1 as LGHDT and CDR2 as YNNKEL (reference sequence). Trimming pared 5 bases from V and 0 bases from J, leaving 8 bases between. In DNA form, the CDR3 reads TGTGCCAGCAGCGCTGGCGGCTCTGGGGCCAACGTCCTGACTTTC. This sequence encodes CASSAGGSGANVLTF.

CDR3 DNA: TGCAGCGTGGGGGACAGTCTCGATCAGCCCCAGCATTTT. Translating it yields CSVGDSLDQPQHF. The chain is built from TRBV29-1 and TRBJ1-5, with 7 bases matching TRBD1. CDR3 size: 13 residues. The V gene's germline CDR1 is SQVTM and CDR2 ANQGSEA. The ends lost 6 bases at V and 5 bases at J; junction bases unmatched: 7.

A remark on this clone: Other DNA variants within this sample encode the same CDR3. J is TRBJ2-3 and V is TRBV19; 9 positions match TRBD2. CDR3 length: 15 amino acids. Losses at the gene ends were 6 bases for V and 3 bases for J; bases not matched to a gene: 7. Germline CDR1 LNHDA, CDR2 SQIVND (reference sequence). The CDR3 region has the DNA TGTGCCAGTAGCCAGGGACTAGCTGGGACAGATACGCAGTATTTT. Translated: CASSQGLAGTDTQYF.

This clone appeared once. This chain joins TRBV11-3 and TRBJ2-5, with TRBD1 matching 10 bases. Looked up from germline, CDR1 is SGHNT and CDR2 is YENEEA. Trimming at V came to 3 bases and at J to 1 base, leaving 5 bases not matched to a gene. The CDR3 length is 16 residues. The DNA of the CDR3 is TGTGCCAGCAGCTTGGGGACAGGGGAAATCCAAGAGACCCAGTACTTC. Translation gives CASSLGTGEIQETQYF.

This chain joins TRBV5-1 and TRBJ2-1; D possibly corresponds to TRBD2 (6 bases). Trimming stripped 7 bases from V and 3 bases from J, with 8 bases between. The CDR3 is 12 amino acids. From germline, CDR1 is SGHRS and CDR2 YFSETQ. The CDR3, as DNA: TGCGCCAGCCGGACTAACTACAATGAGCAGTTCTTC. It encodes CASRTNYNEQFF.

The chain combines TRBV28 with TRBJ1-1, with 9 bases matching TRBD1. Germline CDR1 MDHEN, CDR2 SYDVKM. Germline trimming cut 7 bases from V and 3 bases from J; bases unmatched to any gene: 18. The CDR3 spans 18 residues. The CDR3: CASNSYTHRGLKYTEAFF. In DNA, the CDR3 is TGTGCCAGCAACAGTTACACCCACAGGGGGCTTAAGTACACTGAAGCTTTCTTT.

V and J are TRBV24-1 and TRBJ2-3; TRBD1 agrees at 10 bases. The germline gives CDR1 KGHDR, CDR2 SFDVKD. Trimming removed 3 bases from V and 1 base from J; junction bases left unmatched: 6. CDR3 length equals 17 residues. The CDR3 region is CATSDTRTGGGTDTQYF. CDR3 in DNA: TGTGCCACCAGTGATACAAGGACAGGGGGTGGCACAGATACGCAGTATTTT.

J is TRBJ2-5 and V is TRBV5-1, with a weak D call TRBD1 (5 bases). Germline CDR1 and CDR2: SGHRS and YFSETQ. The CDR3 sequence is 15 residues long. The V end was cut by 2 bases, the J end by 5 bases, with 16 bases between. CDR3 sequence: CASSFFDSQGETQYF. In DNA, the CDR3 is TGCGCCAGCAGCTTTTTTGACAGCCAAGGGGAGACCCAGTACTTC.

CDR3 bases: TGTGCCAGCAGTTCGGGAGGGCCGGTAGATACGCAGTATTTT. Encoded protein: CASSSGGPVDTQYF. The gene calls are TRBV6-2 or TRBV6-3 and TRBJ2-3, with TRBD2 matching over 8 bases. Germline-derived CDR1 and CDR2 are MNHEY and SVGEGT. Trimming removed 4 bases from V and 5 bases from J; junction bases left unmatched: 5. The CDR3 length is 14 residues.

V gene TRBV18 combines with J gene TRBJ1-2, with a weak D call TRBD1 (5 bases). Germline V gives CDR1 KGHSH, CDR2 LQKENI. This CDR3 has 14 residues. V was cut by 3 bases and J by 8 bases, with 16 bases left in between. The CDR3 here is CASSPASGGEGYTF. CDR3 bases: TGTGCCAGCTCACCCGCGAGCGGGGGAGAAGGCTACACCTTC.

This clone was recorded once. The genes are TRBV29-1 and TRBJ2-7, with D maybe TRBD2 (5 bases). The V gene's germline CDR1 is SQVTM and CDR2 ANQGSEA. This CDR3 comprises 13 residues. V lost 7 bases to trimming and J lost 0 bases, with 13 bases between them. The CDR3 is CSAAGNPSYEQYF. CDR3 in DNA: TGCAGCGCGGCCGGGAACCCCTCCTACGAGCAGTACTTC.

The rearrangement links TRBV19 to TRBJ2-5, with 11 bases identical to TRBD2. The CDR3 spans 16 residues. Germline V gene data show CDR1 as LNHDA and CDR2 as SQIVND (reference sequence). Trimming removed 0 bases from V and 4 bases from J; junction bases left unmatched: 4. Here the CDR3 reads CASSIDPGTSGETQYF. CDR3 nucleotide sequence: TGTGCCAGTAGTATAGATCCCGGGACTAGCGGAGAGACCCAGTACTTC.

This chain links TRBV7-2 with TRBJ2-3; no clear D. Germline-derived CDR1 and CDR2 are SGHTA and FQGNSA. Trimming took off 2 bases at V and 6 bases at J, with 12 bases between the two ends. This CDR3 has 14 residues. The CDR3 DNA reads TGTGCCAGCAGCTTAACCAGGCATGGGGATACGCAGTATTTT. The encoded protein is CASSLTRHGDTQYF.

As regards this clone: At one boundary the junction diverges from the germline segment, which might be a read error. The chain couples TRBV5-1 to TRBJ2-5; D perhaps matches TRBD1 (6 bases). The CDR3 spans 14 residues. In germline, CDR1 is SGHRS, CDR2 YFSETQ. The CDR3 spells CASSLGTVEEIQYF. The CDR3, as DNA: TGCGCCAGCAGCTTGGGGACAGTCGAAGAGATCCAGTACTTC. The variable domain in full, completed from reference TRBV5-1 and TRBJ2-5, reads KAGVTQTPRYLIKTRGQQVTLSCSPISGHRSVSWYQQTPGQGLQFLFEYFSETQRNKGNFPGRFSGRQFSNSRSEMNVSTLELGDSALYLCASSLGTVEEIQYFGPGTRLLVL.

The chain couples TRBV9 to TRBJ2-7; D unresolved. The CDR3 is 15 residues long. The germline gives CDR1 SGDLS, CDR2 YYNGEE. Trimming left V 0 bases short and J 1 base short, with 11 bases between. The chain's CDR3 is CASSVGDSYSYEQYF. The CDR3 DNA sequence: TGTGCCAGCAGCGTAGGAGACTCTTATTCCTACGAGCAGTACTTC.

As regards this clone: A junction boundary mismatches the germline segment, possibly from a read error. This chain links TRBV5-4 with TRBJ2-5; D might be TRBD1 (6 bases). The CDR3 is 13 amino acids. CDR1 and CDR2 (germline): SGHNT, YYREEE (reference sequence). CDR3 in amino acids: CASSSQGTVRVDF. CDR3 sequence (DNA): TGTGCCAGCAGCTCCCAGGGGACGGTACGTGTGGACTTC.

There are a few counts of this clone. This chain links TRBV5-5 with TRBJ1-4, with a possible D match to TRBD1 (6 bases). Trimming cost V 0 bases and J 6 bases, with 6 bases left between them. CDR1 and CDR2 (germline): SGHKS, YYEKEE (reference sequence). The CDR3 totals 13 residues. CDR3 DNA sequence: TGTGCCAGCAGCTTGGGGACAGATGAAAAACTGTTTTTT. It encodes CASSLGTDEKLFF. Based on the CDR3 plus reference TRBV5-5 and TRBJ1-4, the full variable domain is DAGVTQSPTHLIKTRGQQVTLRCSPISGHKSVSWYQQVLGQGPQFIFQYYEKEERGRGNFPDRFSARQFPNYSSELNVNALLLGDSALYLCASSLGTDEKLFFGSGTQLSVL.

The chain couples TRBV21-1 to TRBJ2-7; the DNA was not used to check the table's D call, TRBD2. TRBV21-1 is given as a pseudogene. This CDR3 has 15 residues. The CDR3, as DNA: TGTGCCAGCAGTAGAGAGCGGGAGTGCTCCTACGAGCAGTACTTC. Its translation: CASSRERECSYEQYF.